This T cell receptor beta chain was captured by sequencing in a study of blood T cell repertoires in COVID-19. Across the whole study: T cells, B-cell-depleted T cells, or PBMCs provided the cDNA or gDNA that served as material.

The protocol was immunoSEQ multiplex PCR, while the TCRdb copy is restricted to in-frame clones and leaves out a portion. The table has about 430,000 clones, 88% seen once. This CDR3 comprises 15 residues. Per germline, CDR1 GTSNPN and CDR2 SVGIG (reference sequence). Trimming left V 0 bases short and J 6 bases short, with 17 bases between. Allocation to cohorts depended on clinical history reported by the participants. Participants in the exposed group had met a COVID-19 case in the 2 weeks before joining the study. V and J are TRBV30 and TRBJ1-1; a possible D gene is TRBD1 (6 bases). The clonotype comes from a woman younger than 30 who had been exposed to COVID-19. The specimen was PBMCs or T cells enriched from blood (not recorded which). This CDR3 reads CAWSVRGGMFAEAFF. The CDR3 region has the DNA TGTGCCTGGAGTGTACGTGGGGGCATGTTTGCTGAAGCTTTCTTT.